Listed here are 28 T cell receptor beta chains from one sample, sequenced in a study of PD-L1 blockade in urothelial cancer. As for time point: peripheral blood 6 weeks after treatment start. Produced via immunoSEQ multiplex PCR; TCRdb's table is partial and in-frame only. The repertoire holds 25,000 to 35,000 clones, with 80% to 90% as singletons. The sequenced sample was PBMCs, obtained around atezolizumab (anti-PD-L1) treatment. The receptors derive from a man aged 65 to 85 with urothelial cancer.

The chain recombines TRBV7-3 with TRBJ1-6; TRBD1 aligns across 8 bases. Germline V CDR1 and CDR2: SGHTA, FQGTGA. With 4 bases clipped from V and 11 bases from J, the junction kept 7 bases outside the gene matches. This CDR3 region has 14 residues. This CDR3 reads CASSSRGRETPLHF. The CDR3 DNA reads as TGTGCCAGCAGCTCCAGGGGGCGCGAGACACCCCTCCACTTT.

The chain is built from TRBV30 and TRBJ2-1; D not resolved. Germline V gene lookup returns CDR1 GTSNPN and CDR2 SVGIG (reference sequence). V was cut by 4 bases and J by 0 bases, with 4 bases left in between. The CDR3 is 12 amino acids. Written as DNA, the CDR3 is TGTGCCTGGACTAGCTCCTACAATGAGCAGTTCTTC. Amino acids: CAWTSSYNEQFF.

This chain joins TRBV11-3 and TRBJ2-1; D is unclear. V dropped 1 base and J dropped 5 bases, with 9 bases sitting between them. Looked up from germline, CDR1 is SGHNT and CDR2 is YENEEA. This CDR3 region has 14 residues. The CDR3 nucleotides read TGTGCCAGCAGCTTAGGTGGTCAGAACAATGAGCAGTTCTTC. It codes for CASSLGGQNNEQFF.

The V call is TRBV2, the J call TRBJ2-1; 10 bases are shared with TRBD1. CDR1 is SNHLY, CDR2 FYNNEI, per germline. Germline trimming cut 8 bases from V and 7 bases from J; bases unmatched to any gene: 8. This CDR3 is 14 amino acids long. The CDR3 loop is CASRDRGLGNEQFF. CDR3 coding DNA: TGTGCCAGCCGAGACAGGGGGCTGGGGAATGAGCAGTTCTTC.

The CDR3 region has the DNA TGTGCCAGCAGTTTAGGACAGGAAGCTTTCTTT. This sequence encodes CASSLGQEAFF. The V call is TRBV28, the J call TRBJ1-1, with a weak D call TRBD1 (6 bases). Germline CDR1 is MDHEN and CDR2 is SYDVKM. The V gene lost 2 bases and the J gene lost 8 bases, with 6 bases spanning the gap. The CDR3 is made up of 11 amino acids.

This clone was counted only a few times. CDR3 sequence reads: CSVGMNTEAFF. The CDR3 nucleotides read TGCAGTGTCGGGATGAACACTGAAGCTTTCTTT. The genes are TRBV20-1 and TRBJ1-1; no clear D gene. V gave up 7 bases and J gave up 0 bases, with 6 bases separating them. Germline V lookup: CDR1 DFQATT, CDR2 SNEGSKA (reference sequence). This CDR3 region has 11 residues.

The chain combines TRBV15 with TRBJ2-3; 9 bases are shared with TRBD2. Germline CDR1 and CDR2: LNHNV and YYDKDF (reference sequence). With 2 bases clipped from V and 4 bases from J, the junction kept 7 bases outside the gene matches. This CDR3 comprises 16 residues. CDR3 sequence reads: CATSRPTSGWADTQYF. Here the CDR3 DNA reads TGTGCCACCAGCAGACCCACTAGCGGGTGGGCAGATACGCAGTATTTT.

The chain joins TRBV2 to TRBJ1-5; 8 bases line up with TRBD1. The CDR3 is 12 amino acids. Germline V CDR1 and CDR2: SNHLY, FYNNEI. V trimming: 8 bases; J trimming: 4 bases; junction bases outside the gene matches: 1. CDR3 sequence reads: CASRQGNQPQHF. The CDR3 region has the DNA TGTGCCAGCCGACAGGGGAATCAGCCCCAGCATTTT.

This sequence joins TRBV27 and TRBJ2-7; 7 bases are a match to TRBD1. There are 14 residues in the CDR3. Germline trimming cut 5 bases from V and 2 bases from J; bases unmatched to any gene: 6. Germline assignment: CDR1 MNHEY and CDR2 SMNVEV (reference sequence). DNA for the CDR3: TGTGCCAGCAGTCCCAGACAGGGAACCTACGAGCAGTACTTC. This translates into CASSPRQGTYEQYF.

The rearrangement links TRBV6-5 to TRBJ2-1, with D possibly TRBD1 on 7 matching bases. The CDR3 contains 14 residues. V was clipped by 3 bases and J by 12 bases, with 18 bases between them. Germline V gene sequence: CDR1 MNHEY, CDR2 SVGAGI. CDR3 nucleotides: TGTGCCAGCAGTTATCAGGGGGGTGGCGTCGGGCAGTTCTTC. This encodes CASSYQGGGVGQFF.

This clone was seen only a few times. The V call is TRBV19, the J call TRBJ2-3; TRBD2 matches at 12 bases. The length of the CDR3 is 18 residues. With 3 bases clipped from V and 4 bases from J, the junction kept 11 bases outside the gene matches. Germline loops: CDR1 LNHDA, CDR2 SQIVND (reference sequence). The CDR3 region is CASSIGPSGGAPADTQYF. The CDR3 DNA follows: TGTGCCAGTAGTATCGGCCCTAGCGGGGGGGCCCCCGCAGATACGCAGTATTTT.

V gene TRBV27 combines with J gene TRBJ2-7, with TRBD2 matching over 15 bases. Germline assignment: CDR1 MNHEY and CDR2 SMNVEV (reference sequence). J was trimmed by 0 bases and V by 6 bases; bases with no gene match: 6. The CDR3 length is 17 residues. The CDR3 nucleotides read TGTGCCAGCAGGAACTCGGGACTAGCGGGAGGCTCCTACGAGCAGTACTTC. Translated: CASRNSGLAGGSYEQYF.

This rearrangement joins TRBV28 to TRBJ1-2; 8 bases align to TRBD1. Germline lookup yields CDR1 MDHEN and CDR2 SYDVKM. There are 13 residues in the CDR3. After removal of 5 bases from V and 8 bases from J, the junction contained 7 bases not matched to a gene. The CDR3 DNA reads as TGTGCCAGCAGTAGGGACAGGTTGGAGGGCTACACCTTC. Its translation is CASSRDRLEGYTF.

V and J are TRBV29-1 and TRBJ2-7, with TRBD1 matching over 7 bases. Germline V gene lookup returns CDR1 SQVTM and CDR2 ANQGSEA. The CDR3 is 12 residues long. Germline trimming cut 7 bases from V and 2 bases from J; bases unmatched to any gene: 5. Here the CDR3 DNA reads TGCAGCGCAGTGACAGGGCCCTACGAGCAGTACTTC. Translating gives CSAVTGPYEQYF.

The genes are TRBV28 and TRBJ2-1, with 7 bases aligning to TRBD2. Trimming at V came to 5 bases and at J to 4 bases, leaving 11 bases not matched to a gene. The CDR3 is 16 amino acids. Germline V gives CDR1 MDHEN, CDR2 SYDVKM. The CDR3 nucleotides read TGTGCCAGCAGTCCACCTGGAAAGCGGGGATACAATGAGCAGTTCTTC. It specifies CASSPPGKRGYNEQFF.

The chain combines TRBV6-1 with TRBJ1-2, with no clear D. The V and J ends lost 7 bases and 1 base respectively, with 13 bases between them. Germline values: CDR1 MNHNS, CDR2 SASEGT. The CDR3 runs 14 residues. The CDR3 sequence: CASNGRLGNYGYTF. The CDR3 nucleotides are TGTGCCAGCAATGGCAGGCTTGGTAACTATGGCTACACCTTC.

This clone was seen just once. This chain joins TRBV4-2 and TRBJ1-1; 8 nucleotides line up with TRBD1. Per the germline V gene, CDR1 is LGHNA and CDR2 is YNFKEQ. The CDR3 covers 15 residues. V lost 1 base, J lost 4 bases, and 5 bases stayed unmatched. The CDR3 bases are TGTGCCAGCAGCCAAGTGGACAGGGTTCGCACTGAAGCTTTCTTT. Its protein is CASSQVDRVRTEAFF.

The chain employs TRBV7-6 and TRBJ1-1, with D unresolved. This CDR3 is built from 13 residues. Germline V lookup: CDR1 SGHVS, CDR2 FNYEAQ. V was shortened by 3 bases and J by 3 bases, with 8 bases between the two germline ends. The CDR3 protein is CASSLREDTEAFF. DNA for the CDR3: TGTGCCAGCAGCTTGAGGGAGGACACTGAAGCTTTCTTT.

The chain has TRBV5-4 and TRBJ1-1, with 9 bases lining up with TRBD1. Unmatched junction bases numbered 2, after V lost 0 bases and J lost 5 bases. From germline, CDR1 is SGHNT and CDR2 YYREEE (reference sequence). The CDR3 has 14 amino acids. The CDR3 sequence is CASSLGQGGTEAFF. The CDR3 coding sequence is TGTGCCAGCAGCTTGGGACAGGGGGGGACTGAAGCTTTCTTT. The entire variable domain, with the rest obtained from reference TRBV5-4 and TRBJ1-1, is as follows: ETGVTQSPTHLIKTRGQQVTLRCSSQSGHNTVSWYQQALGQGPQFIFQYYREEENGRGNFPPRFSGLQFPNYSSELNVNALELDDSALYLCASSLGQGGTEAFFGQGTRLTVV.

The chain combines TRBV12-5 with TRBJ2-2; 13 positions agree with TRBD2. After removal of 2 bases from V and 1 base from J, the junction contained 1 base not matched to a gene. CDR3 length: 17 amino acids. Germline assignment: CDR1 LGHNT and CDR2 FRNRAP. The CDR3 DNA reads as TGTGCTAGTGGTTTGTGGACTAGCGGGGGGAACACCGGGGAGCTGTTTTTT. Its protein product is CASGLWTSGGNTGELFF.

The chain uses TRBV2 and TRBJ1-1; no clear D. Germline V gene data show CDR1 as SNHLY and CDR2 as FYNNEI. This CDR3 is 14 amino acids long. The V gene lost 10 bases and the J gene lost 1 base, with 16 bases spanning the gap. The DNA of the CDR3 is TGTGCCACATCATGGGGAGTGGAGAACACTGAAGCTTTCTTT. Protein sequence: CATSWGVENTEAFF.

The rearrangement joins TRBV19 to TRBJ2-3; possibly TRBD1 for D (6 bases). The CDR3 runs 14 residues. V lost 5 bases to trimming and J lost 0 bases, with 9 bases between them. Looked up from germline, CDR1 is LNHDA and CDR2 is SQIVND (reference sequence). CDR3 region: CASSRDTSTDTQYF. DNA for the CDR3: TGTGCCAGTAGTCGGGACACCAGCACAGATACGCAGTATTTT. The variable domain in full, with the rest retrieved from reference TRBV19 and TRBJ2-3, is DGGITQSPKYLFRKEGQNVTLSCEQNLNHDAMYWYRQDPGQGLRLIYYSQIVNDFQKGDIAEGYSVSREKKESFPLTVTSAQKNPTAFYLCASSRDTSTDTQYFGPGTRLTVL.

The rearrangement links TRBV21-1 to TRBJ2-1; the listed D gene, TRBD1, was not tested against the DNA. TRBV21-1 is described as a pseudogene. This CDR3 has 15 residues. CDR3 loop: CASTKKGQGGNEQFF. As DNA, the CDR3 is TGTGCCAGCACCAAAAAGGGACAGGGCGGCAATGAGCAGTTCTTC.

This sequence joins TRBV19 and TRBJ2-7; 10 nucleotides line up with TRBD1. With 5 bases clipped from V and 6 bases from J, the junction kept 10 bases outside the gene matches. The CDR3 totals 15 residues. Looked up from germline, CDR1 is LNHDA and CDR2 is SQIVND (reference sequence). This CDR3 is CASSVTGTGAREQYF. The DNA for the CDR3 is TGTGCCAGTAGTGTCACCGGGACAGGGGCGCGCGAGCAGTACTTC.

This sequence joins TRBV30 and TRBJ1-2; TRBD1 matches at 7 bases. The germline V gene encodes CDR1 GTSNPN and CDR2 SVGIG (reference sequence). This CDR3 contains 13 residues. After removal of 3 bases from V and 6 bases from J, the junction contained 7 bases not matched to a gene. The CDR3 DNA follows: TGTGCCTGGAGATCTAGCAGGGGGGATGGCTACACCTTC. As protein: CAWRSSRGDGYTF.

The rearrangement joins TRBV1 to TRBJ2-1; the table's D gene call, TRBD2, was not cross checked with the DNA. TRBV1 is a pseudogene locus. The CDR3 is 13 residues long. The CDR3 loop is CTSSQSFYNEQFF. The CDR3 nucleotides read TGCACCAGCAGCCAAAGCTTCTACAATGAGCAGTTCTTC.

V gene TRBV6-5 combines with J gene TRBJ1-5; D is unresolved. Germline CDR1 reads MNHEY; CDR2 reads SVGAGI. The CDR3 loop spans 13 amino acids. The V gene lost 5 bases and the J gene lost 5 bases, with 10 bases spanning the gap. CDR3 bases: TGTGCCAGCAGTCAATCACGGGATCAGCCCCAGCATTTT. The encoded protein is CASSQSRDQPQHF.

The chain uses TRBV7-9 and TRBJ1-5, with 8 positions matching TRBD1. The CDR3 contains 17 residues. The germline gives CDR1 SEHNR, CDR2 FQNEAQ (reference sequence). V gave up 5 bases and J gave up 5 bases; unmatched junction bases: 14. In DNA form, the CDR3 reads TGTGCCAGCAGCCATGCTCATCCCGGGACAGGTCATCAGCCCCAGCATTTT. Translating gives CASSHAHPGTGHQPQHF.